These 8 T cell receptor beta chains were sequenced from one sample in a study of tumor-infiltrating lymphocytes in primary liver carcinoma. Total RNA amounting to roughly 480 ng was the source from which TCR beta cDNA was made with a constant-region primer. Three rounds of nested multiplex PCR with slightly modified ARM-PCR produced TCR beta libraries. The study ran its first two PCR rounds for roughly 10 cycles each, using TRBV1-TRBV30 forward primers and a C-beta reverse primer. TCRdb ran MiXCR on the multiplex PCR reads and lists one entry per CDR3 protein. This sample yields approximately 330,000 distinct CDR3 sequences, of which less than 65% are seen a single time; about 6.3% belongs to the top ten. Unsorted whole blood supplied the blood RNA, and germline DNA was isolated too. Specimen: peripheral blood. The receptor source for this set is a man between 35 and 55 years old with primary liver carcinoma and hepatitis B virus infection.

For this clonotype: Compared with germline, one end of the junction differs, possibly owing to a read error. The V gene is TRBV11-2, the J gene TRBJ2-1, with 8 nucleotides matching TRBD2. Per the germline V gene, CDR1 is SGHAT and CDR2 is FQNNGV. The CDR3 has 17 residues. The CDR3 here is CASSLNSPGLELLEQLF. The CDR3 DNA reads as TGTGCCAGCAGCTTAAATTCTCCGGGACTAGAGCTATTGGAGCAGCTCTTC.

This clonotype came up many times. The J gene is TRBJ2-1, the V gene TRBV5-5; a possible D gene is TRBD2 (6 bases). This CDR3 is 15 amino acids long. Germline assignment: CDR1 SGHKS and CDR2 YYEKEE (reference sequence). Trimming took off 7 bases at V and 5 bases at J, with 19 bases between the two ends. The CDR3 sequence: CASPRLDLKHNEQFF. In DNA, the CDR3 is TGTGCCAGCCCGAGACTAGACCTAAAACACAATGAGCAGTTCTTC.

This chain links TRBV29-1 with TRBJ1-1, with D unclear. The CDR3 spans 12 residues. CDR1 SQVTM and CDR2 ANQGSEA come from the germline V gene. Trimming shortened V by 5 bases and J by 8 bases, and 15 bases separated the two germline ends. The CDR3 sequence is CSVRRTVTEAFF. The CDR3 nucleotides read TGCAGCGTTCGAAGGACCGTGACCGAAGCTTTCTTT. Full variable domain (remainder filled in from reference TRBV29-1 and TRBJ1-1): SAVISQKPSRDICQRGTSLTIQCQVDSQVTMMFWYRQQPGQSLTLIATANQGSEATYESGFVIDKFPISRPNLTFSTLTVSNMSPEDSSIYLCSVRRTVTEAFFGQGTRLTVV.

The J gene is TRBJ2-7, the V gene TRBV24-1; TRBD1 aligns across 12 bases. This CDR3 is built from 14 residues. The junction had 5 bases not matched to a gene; V was cut back by 3 bases and J by 9 bases. The germline V gene encodes CDR1 KGHDR and CDR2 SFDVKD. The CDR3 spells CATSDPGQGARQYF. CDR3 DNA sequence: TGTGCCACCAGTGATCCGGGACAGGGGGCGCGGCAGTACTTC.

This chain uses TRBV11-2 with TRBJ1-1; no reliable D call. Germline CDR1 SGHAT, CDR2 FQNNGV. The CDR3 has 13 amino acids. Trimming took 5 bases from V and 8 from J, leaving 15 bases between them. In nucleotides, the CDR3 is TGTGCCAGCAGCGAGGTGCTTCAGACCGAAGCTTTCTTT. This sequence encodes CASSEVLQTEAFF. The whole variable domain, remainder taken from reference TRBV11-2 and TRBJ1-1, is EAGVAQSPRYKIIEKRQSVAFWCNPISGHATLYWYQQILGQGPKLLIQFQNNGVVDDSQLPKDRFSAERLKGVDSTLKIQPAKLEDSAVYLCASSEVLQTEAFFGQGTRLTVV.

This clonotype was detected only once. A junction end diverges from the germline sequence, so it may reflect a read error. V and J are TRBV6-6 and TRBJ1-1; tentative D call: TRBD1 (6 bases). The CDR3 spans 17 residues. Germline V gene lookup returns CDR1 MNHNY and CDR2 SVGAGI (reference sequence). CDR3 sequence: CVSSYVSAGVGNTEAFF. In DNA, the CDR3 is TGTGTCAGCAGTTACGTTTCGGCAGGGGTAGGGAACACTGAAGCTTTCTTT.

Of note for this clonotype: The junction departs from germline at one end; a sequencing error may be responsible. The rearrangement joins TRBV2 to TRBJ2-7; D call uncertain. The CDR3 runs to 12 residues. Germline V gene lookup returns CDR1 SNHLY and CDR2 FYNNEI. The DNA for the CDR3 is TGTGCCAGCAGTGATAATCCCCCGGAAGTGGACTTC. The encoded protein is CASSDNPPEVDF. The entire variable domain, with the rest obtained from reference TRBV2 and TRBJ2-7, is as follows: EPEVTQTPSHQVTQMGQEVILRCVPISNHLYFYWYRQILGQKVEFLVSFYNNEISEKSEIFDDQFSVERPDGSNFTLKIRSTKLEDSAMYFCASSDNPPEVDFGPGTRLTVT.

As for this clonotype: The conserved closing phenylalanine or tryptophan is absent in this CDR3, likely reflecting a read error. Because the CDR3's place on the DNA is in doubt, the DNA is left out and the CDR3 is given as listed by TCRdb. The chain recombines TRBV5-6 with TRBJ2-2. Germline CDR1 is SGHDT and CDR2 is YYEEEE. The CDR3 region is 13 residues in length, termini included. CDR3 loop: CASTYADTGEPFS.